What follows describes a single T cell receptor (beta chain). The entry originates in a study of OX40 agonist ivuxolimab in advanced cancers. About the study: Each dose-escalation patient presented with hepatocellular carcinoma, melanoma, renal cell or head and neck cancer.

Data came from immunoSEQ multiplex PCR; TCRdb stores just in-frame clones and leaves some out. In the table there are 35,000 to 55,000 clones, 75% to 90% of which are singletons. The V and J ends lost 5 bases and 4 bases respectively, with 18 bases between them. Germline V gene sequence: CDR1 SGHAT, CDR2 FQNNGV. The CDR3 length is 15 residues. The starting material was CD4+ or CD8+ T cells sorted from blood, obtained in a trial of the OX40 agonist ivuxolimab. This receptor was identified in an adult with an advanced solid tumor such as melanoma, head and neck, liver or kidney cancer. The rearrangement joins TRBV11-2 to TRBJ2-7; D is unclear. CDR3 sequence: CASSPPGLLLYEQYF. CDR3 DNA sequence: TGTGCCAGCAGCCCCCCCGGCCTACTATTATACGAGCAGTACTTC.